This TCR beta chain originates from a study of OX40 agonist ivuxolimab in advanced cancers. TCRdb keeps only in-frame clones here, not all; method: immunoSEQ multiplex PCR. This repertoire shows about 77,000 clones, nearly 90% found once; its top ten account for approximately 2.4%. The V end lost 0 bases, the J end lost 4 bases, and 18 bases lay between the germline ends. This CDR3 is 17 amino acids long. Germline CDR1 is MGHRA and CDR2 is YSYEKL. The sample here was CD4+ or CD8+ T cells sorted from blood, taken in a trial of the OX40 agonist ivuxolimab. The V gene is TRBV4-1, the J gene TRBJ1-2; a weak D match, TRBD1 (5 bases). The clonotype originates from an adult with an advanced solid tumor such as melanoma, head and neck, liver or kidney cancer. The CDR3 loop reads CASSQEPVGREAYGYTF. Here the CDR3 DNA reads TGCGCCAGCAGCCAAGAACCGGTGGGCAGGGAGGCCTATGGCTACACCTTC.